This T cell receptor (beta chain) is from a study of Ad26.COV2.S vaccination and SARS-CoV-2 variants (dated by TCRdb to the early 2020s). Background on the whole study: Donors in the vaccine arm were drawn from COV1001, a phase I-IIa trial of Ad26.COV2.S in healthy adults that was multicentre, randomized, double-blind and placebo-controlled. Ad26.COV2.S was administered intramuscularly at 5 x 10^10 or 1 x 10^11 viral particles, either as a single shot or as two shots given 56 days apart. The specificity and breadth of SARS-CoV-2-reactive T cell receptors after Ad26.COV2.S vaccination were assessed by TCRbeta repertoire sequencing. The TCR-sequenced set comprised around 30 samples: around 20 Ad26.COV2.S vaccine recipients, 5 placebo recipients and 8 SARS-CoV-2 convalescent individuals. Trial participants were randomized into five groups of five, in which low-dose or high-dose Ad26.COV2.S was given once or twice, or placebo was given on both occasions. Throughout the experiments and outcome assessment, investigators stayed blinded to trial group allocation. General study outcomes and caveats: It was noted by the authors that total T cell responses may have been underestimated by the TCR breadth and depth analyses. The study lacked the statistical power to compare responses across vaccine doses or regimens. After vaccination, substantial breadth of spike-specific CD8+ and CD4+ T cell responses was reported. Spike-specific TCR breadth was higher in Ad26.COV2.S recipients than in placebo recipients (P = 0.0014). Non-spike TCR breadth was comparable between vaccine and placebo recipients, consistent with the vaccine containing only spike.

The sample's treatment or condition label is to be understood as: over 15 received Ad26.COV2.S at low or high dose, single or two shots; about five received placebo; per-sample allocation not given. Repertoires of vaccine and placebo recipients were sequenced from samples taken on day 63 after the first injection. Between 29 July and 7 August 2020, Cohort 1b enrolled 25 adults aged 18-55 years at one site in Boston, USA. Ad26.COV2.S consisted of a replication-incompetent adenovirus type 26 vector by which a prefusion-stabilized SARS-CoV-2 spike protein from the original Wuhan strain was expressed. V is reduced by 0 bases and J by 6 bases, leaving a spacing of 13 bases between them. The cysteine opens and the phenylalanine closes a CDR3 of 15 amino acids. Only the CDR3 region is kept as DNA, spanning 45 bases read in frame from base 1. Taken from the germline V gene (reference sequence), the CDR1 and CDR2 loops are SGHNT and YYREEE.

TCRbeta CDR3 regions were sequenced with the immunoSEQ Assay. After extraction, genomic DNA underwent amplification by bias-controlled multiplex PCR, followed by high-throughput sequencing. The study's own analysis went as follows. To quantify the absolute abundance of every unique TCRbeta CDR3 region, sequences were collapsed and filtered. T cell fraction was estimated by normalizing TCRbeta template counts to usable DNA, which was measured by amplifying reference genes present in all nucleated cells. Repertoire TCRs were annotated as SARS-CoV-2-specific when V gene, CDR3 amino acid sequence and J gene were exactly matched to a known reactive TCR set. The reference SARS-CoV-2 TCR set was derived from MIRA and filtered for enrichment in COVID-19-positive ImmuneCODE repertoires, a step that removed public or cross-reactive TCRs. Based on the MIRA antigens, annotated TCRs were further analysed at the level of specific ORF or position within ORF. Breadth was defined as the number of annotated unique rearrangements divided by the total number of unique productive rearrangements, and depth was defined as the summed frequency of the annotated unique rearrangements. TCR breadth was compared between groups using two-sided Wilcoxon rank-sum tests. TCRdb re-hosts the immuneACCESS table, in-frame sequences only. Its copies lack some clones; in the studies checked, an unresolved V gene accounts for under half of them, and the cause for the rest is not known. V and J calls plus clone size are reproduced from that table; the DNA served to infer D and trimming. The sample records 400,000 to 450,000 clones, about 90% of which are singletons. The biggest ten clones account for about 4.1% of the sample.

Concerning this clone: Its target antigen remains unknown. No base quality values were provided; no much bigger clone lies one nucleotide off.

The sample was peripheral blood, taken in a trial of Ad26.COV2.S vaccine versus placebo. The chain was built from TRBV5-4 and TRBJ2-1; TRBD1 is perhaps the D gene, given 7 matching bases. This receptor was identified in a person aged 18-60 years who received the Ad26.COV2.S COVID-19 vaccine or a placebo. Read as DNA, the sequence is TGTGCCAGCAGCTTGGCAGGGGGGCCTAGCAATGAGCAGTTCTTC. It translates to CASSLAGGPSNEQFF.